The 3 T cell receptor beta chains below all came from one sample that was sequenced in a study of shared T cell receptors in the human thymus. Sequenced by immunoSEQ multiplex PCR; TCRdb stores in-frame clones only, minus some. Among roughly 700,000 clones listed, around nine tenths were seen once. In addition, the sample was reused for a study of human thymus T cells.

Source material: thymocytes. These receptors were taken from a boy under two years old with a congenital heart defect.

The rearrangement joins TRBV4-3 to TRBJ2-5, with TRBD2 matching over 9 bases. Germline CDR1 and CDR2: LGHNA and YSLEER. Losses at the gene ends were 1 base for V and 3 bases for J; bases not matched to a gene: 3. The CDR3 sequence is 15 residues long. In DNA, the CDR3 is TGCGCCAGCAGCCAAGCCCTAGCGGGGAAAGAGACCCAGTACTTC. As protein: CASSQALAGKETQYF.

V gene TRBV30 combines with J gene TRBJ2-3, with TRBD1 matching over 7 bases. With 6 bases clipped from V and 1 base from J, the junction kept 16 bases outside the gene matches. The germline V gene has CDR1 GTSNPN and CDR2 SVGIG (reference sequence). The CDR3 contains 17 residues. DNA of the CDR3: TGTGCCTGTACTAACCGGGCGGACAGGTTTCGCACAGATACGCAGTATTTT. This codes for CACTNRADRFRTDTQYF.

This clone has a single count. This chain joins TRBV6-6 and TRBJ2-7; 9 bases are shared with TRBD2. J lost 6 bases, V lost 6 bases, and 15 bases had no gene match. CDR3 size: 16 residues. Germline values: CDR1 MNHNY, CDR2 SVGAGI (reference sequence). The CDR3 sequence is CASSLPVSGSWFEQYF. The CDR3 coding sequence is TGTGCCAGCAGCCTCCCCGTTAGCGGGAGTTGGTTCGAGCAGTACTTC.